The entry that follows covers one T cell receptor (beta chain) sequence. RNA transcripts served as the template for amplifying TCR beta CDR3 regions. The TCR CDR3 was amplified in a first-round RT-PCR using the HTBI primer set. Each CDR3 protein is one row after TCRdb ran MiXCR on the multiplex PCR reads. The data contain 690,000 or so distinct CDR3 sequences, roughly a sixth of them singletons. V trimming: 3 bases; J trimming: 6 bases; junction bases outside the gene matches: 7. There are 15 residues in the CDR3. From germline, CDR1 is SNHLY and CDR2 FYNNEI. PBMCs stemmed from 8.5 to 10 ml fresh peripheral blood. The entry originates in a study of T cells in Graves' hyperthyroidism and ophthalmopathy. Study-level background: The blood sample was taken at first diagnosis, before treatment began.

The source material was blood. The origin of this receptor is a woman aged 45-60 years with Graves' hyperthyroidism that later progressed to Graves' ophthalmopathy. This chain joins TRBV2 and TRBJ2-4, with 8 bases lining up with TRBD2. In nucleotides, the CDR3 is TGTGCCAGCAGTGATCTGTCGGGAGGGGGAAACATTCAGTACTTC. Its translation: CASSDLSGGGNIQYF.